This T cell receptor beta chain originates from a study of blood T cell repertoires in COVID-19. The germline V gene has CDR1 LGHDT and CDR2 YNNKEL (reference sequence). Trimming pared 4 bases from V and 4 bases from J, leaving 13 bases between. The CDR3 has 14 residues. Methods used by the authors: Amplification of reference gene primers provided the estimated nucleated cell counts. The protocol was immunoSEQ multiplex PCR, while the TCRdb copy is restricted to in-frame clones and leaves out a portion. D and trimming were read from the DNA, whereas the V and J calls and clone size are those reported in that table. The sample lists more than 200,000 clones, about nine tenths seen once, with around 6% in the top ten.

The TCR was taken from a woman aged 30 to 39 with acute COVID-19. The chain has TRBV3-1 (or the pseudogene TRBV3-2) and TRBJ1-2; possible D gene TRBD1, 6 bases. Sequencing was done on a sample of PBMCs or T cells enriched from blood (not recorded which). The CDR3 DNA reads as TGTGCCAGCAGCCCACAGGGTTTCGGCTATGGCTACACCTTC. Its protein is CASSPQGFGYGYTF.